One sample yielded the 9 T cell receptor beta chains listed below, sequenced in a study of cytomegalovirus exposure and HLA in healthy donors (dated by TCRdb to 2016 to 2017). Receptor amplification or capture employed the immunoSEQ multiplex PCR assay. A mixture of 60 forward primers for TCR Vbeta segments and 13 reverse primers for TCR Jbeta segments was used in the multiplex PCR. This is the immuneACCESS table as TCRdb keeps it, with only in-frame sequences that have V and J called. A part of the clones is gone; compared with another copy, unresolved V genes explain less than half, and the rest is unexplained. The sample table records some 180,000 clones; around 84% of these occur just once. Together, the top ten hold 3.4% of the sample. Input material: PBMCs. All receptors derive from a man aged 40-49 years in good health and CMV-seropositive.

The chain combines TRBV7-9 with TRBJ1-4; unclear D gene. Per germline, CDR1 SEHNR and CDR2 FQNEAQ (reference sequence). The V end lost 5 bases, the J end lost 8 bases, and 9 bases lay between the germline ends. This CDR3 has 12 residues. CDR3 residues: CASSQTGEKLFF. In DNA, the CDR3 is TGTGCCAGCAGCCAAACGGGAGAAAAACTGTTTTTT.

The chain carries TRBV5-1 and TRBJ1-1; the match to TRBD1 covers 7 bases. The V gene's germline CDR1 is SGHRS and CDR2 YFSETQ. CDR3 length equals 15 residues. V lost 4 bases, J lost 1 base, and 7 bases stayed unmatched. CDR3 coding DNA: TGCGCCAGCAGCCCGGGAGGGGGCGCGAACACTGAAGCTTTCTTT. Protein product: CASSPGGGANTEAFF.

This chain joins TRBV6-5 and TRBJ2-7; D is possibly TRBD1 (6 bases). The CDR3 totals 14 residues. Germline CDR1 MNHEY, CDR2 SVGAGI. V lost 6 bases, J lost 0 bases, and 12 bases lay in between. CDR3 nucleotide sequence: TGTGCCAGCAGACCCCAGGGGAGCTCCTACGAGCAGTACTTC. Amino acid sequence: CASRPQGSSYEQYF.

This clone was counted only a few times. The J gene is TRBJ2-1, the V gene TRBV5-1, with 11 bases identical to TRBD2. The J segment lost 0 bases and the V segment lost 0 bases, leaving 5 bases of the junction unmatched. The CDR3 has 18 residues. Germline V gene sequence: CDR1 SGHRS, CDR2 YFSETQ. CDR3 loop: CASSLEASGRNSYNEQFF. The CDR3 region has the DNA TGCGCCAGCAGCTTGGAGGCTAGCGGGAGGAACTCCTACAATGAGCAGTTCTTC.

The CDR3, as DNA: TGTGCCAGCAGCCAAGGAGGGTCCTTTCGAGACAATGAGCAGTTCTTC. It is translated as CASSQGGSFRDNEQFF. V gene TRBV14 combines with J gene TRBJ2-1; possible D gene TRBD2, 5 bases. V was pared by 1 base and J by 5 bases, with 15 bases between. CDR1 and CDR2 from the germline V gene are SGHDN and FVKESK. This CDR3 is built from 16 residues.

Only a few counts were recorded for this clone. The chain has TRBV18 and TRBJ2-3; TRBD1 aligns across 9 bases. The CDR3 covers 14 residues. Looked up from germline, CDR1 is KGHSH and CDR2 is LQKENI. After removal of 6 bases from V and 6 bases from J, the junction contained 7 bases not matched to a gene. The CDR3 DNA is TGTGCCAGCTCGGGGACAGGGCATCTGGATACGCAGTATTTT. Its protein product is CASSGTGHLDTQYF. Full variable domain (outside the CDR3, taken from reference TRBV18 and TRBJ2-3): NAGVMQNPRHLVRRRGQEARLRCSPMKGHSHVYWYRQLPEEGLKFMVYLQKENIIDESGMPKERFSAEFPKEGPSILRIQQVVRGDSAAYFCASSGTGHLDTQYFGPGTRLTVL.

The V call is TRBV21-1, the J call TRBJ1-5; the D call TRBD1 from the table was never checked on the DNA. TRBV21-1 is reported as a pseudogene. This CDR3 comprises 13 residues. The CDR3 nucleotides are TGTGCCAGCAGCAAACTACAGGCCCAGCCCCAGCATTTT. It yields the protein CASSKLQAQPQHF.

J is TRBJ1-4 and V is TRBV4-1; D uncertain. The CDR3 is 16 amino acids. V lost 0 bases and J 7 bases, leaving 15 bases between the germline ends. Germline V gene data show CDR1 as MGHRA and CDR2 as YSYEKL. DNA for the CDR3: TGCGCCAGCAGCCAAGACGTCGTATTTAGGAGTGAAAAACTGTTTTTT. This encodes CASSQDVVFRSEKLFF.

The CDR3 nucleotides are TGTGCCAGCTCACCAGTTGGGACAGGTACTACCCGGAACACTGAAGCTTTCTTT. This translates into CASSPVGTGTTRNTEAFF. This chain joins TRBV18 and TRBJ1-1, with 8 bases aligning to TRBD1. V shed 2 bases and J 1 base; nucleotides not matched to a gene: 12. There are 18 residues in the CDR3. Looked up from germline, CDR1 is KGHSH and CDR2 is LQKENI.